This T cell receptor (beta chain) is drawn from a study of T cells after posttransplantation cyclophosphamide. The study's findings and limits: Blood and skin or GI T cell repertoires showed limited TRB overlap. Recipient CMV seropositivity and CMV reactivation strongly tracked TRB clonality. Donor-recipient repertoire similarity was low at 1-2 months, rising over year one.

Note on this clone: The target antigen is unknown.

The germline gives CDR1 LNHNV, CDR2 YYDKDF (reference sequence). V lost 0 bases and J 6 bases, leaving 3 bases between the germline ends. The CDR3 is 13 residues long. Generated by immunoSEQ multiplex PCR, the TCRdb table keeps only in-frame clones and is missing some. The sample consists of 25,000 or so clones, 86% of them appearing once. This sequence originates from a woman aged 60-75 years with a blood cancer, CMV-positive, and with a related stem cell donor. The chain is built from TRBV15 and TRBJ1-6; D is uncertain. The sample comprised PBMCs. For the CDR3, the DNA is TGTGCCACCAGCAGAGATCTTAATTCACCCCTCCACTTT. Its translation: CATSRDLNSPLHF.